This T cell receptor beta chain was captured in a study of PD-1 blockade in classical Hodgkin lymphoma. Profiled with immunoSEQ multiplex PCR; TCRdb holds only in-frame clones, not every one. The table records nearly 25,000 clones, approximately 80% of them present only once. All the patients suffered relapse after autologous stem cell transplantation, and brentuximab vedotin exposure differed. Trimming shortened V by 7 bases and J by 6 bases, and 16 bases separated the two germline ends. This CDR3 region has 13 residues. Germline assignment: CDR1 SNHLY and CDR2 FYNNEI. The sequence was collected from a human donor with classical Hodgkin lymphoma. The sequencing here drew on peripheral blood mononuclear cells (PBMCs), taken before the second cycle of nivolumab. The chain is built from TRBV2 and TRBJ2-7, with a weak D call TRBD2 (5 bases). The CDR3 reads CASIPPSWVEQYF. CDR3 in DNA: TGTGCCAGCATTCCCCCTAGCTGGGTCGAGCAGTACTTC. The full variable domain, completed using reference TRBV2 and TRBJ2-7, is EPEVTQTPSHQVTQMGQEVILRCVPISNHLYFYWYRQILGQKVEFLVSFYNNEISEKSEIFDDQFSVERPDGSNFTLKIRSTKLEDSAMYFCASIPPSWVEQYFGPGTRLTVT.